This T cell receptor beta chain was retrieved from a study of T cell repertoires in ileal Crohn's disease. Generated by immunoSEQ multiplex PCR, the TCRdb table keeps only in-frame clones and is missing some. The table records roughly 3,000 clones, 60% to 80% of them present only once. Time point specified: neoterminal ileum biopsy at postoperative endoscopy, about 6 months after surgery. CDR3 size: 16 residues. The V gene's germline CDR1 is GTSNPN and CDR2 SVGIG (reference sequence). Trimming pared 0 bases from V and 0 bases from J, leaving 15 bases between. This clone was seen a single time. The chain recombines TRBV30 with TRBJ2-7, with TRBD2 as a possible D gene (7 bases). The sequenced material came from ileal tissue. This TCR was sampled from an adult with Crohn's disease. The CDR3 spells CAWSVRGGGPSYEQYF. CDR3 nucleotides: TGTGCCTGGAGTGTACGGGGAGGGGGGCCCTCCTACGAGCAGTACTTC.